This TCR beta chain was sequenced during a study of control samples from healthy donors and cancer patients (dated by TCRdb to the early 2020s). The trim is 0 bases for V and 7 bases for J, with a gap of 7 bases between the germline ends. The cysteine opens and the phenylalanine closes a CDR3 of 13 amino acids. The kept DNA is CDR3 alone, 39 bases in frame from the first base. Based on the germline V gene, the CDR1 and CDR2 sequences are MNHEY and SVGAGI. A remark on this clone: Its recognized antigen is unknown. Base qualities are not at hand, and no much larger clone is one base apart. This CDR3 is also generated by other DNA sequences in the sample.

Receptor amplification or capture employed the immunoSEQ multiplex PCR assay. TCRdb retrieved this table from immuneACCESS and kept in-frame rearrangements only. Not all clones are present; in checked studies, unresolved V genes account for under half, and no reason is known for the remainder. Recorded for this sample are some 150,000 clones; over 90% of them occurred a single time. The ten largest account for over 2% of the sample. The rearranged segments are TRBV6-5 and TRBJ2-1; the best D guess is TRBD1, with 6 bases matching. The sequencing input was blood. This TCR derives from a man in his fifties or sixties in good health. CDR3 sequence: CASSYSRGNEQFF. Here is the DNA: TGTGCCAGCAGTTACTCGAGGGGGAATGAGCAGTTCTTC.